The sequence of this T cell receptor beta chain was determined in a study of identical twins. Findings of the study overall: Researchers caution that invariant MAIT and iNKT cells could partly confound zero-insertion analyses. Abundant cord blood beta clonotypes carried fewer insertions; memory repertoires showed none.

One entry per CDR3 protein, called by TCRdb with MiXCR from the 5' RACE reads. The profile shows some 190,000 distinct CDR3 sequences, less than 20% of them singletons. The CDR3 is 16 amino acids. Germline-derived CDR1 and CDR2 are WSHSY and SAAADI. V lost 5 bases, J lost 6 bases, and 23 bases lay in between. This clonotype was counted between two and nine times. What it recognizes is unknown. In addition, the sample was reused for a study of T cells expressing NK-cell markers. This second study says: Obtained from sorted CD3+CD56+NKG2C+, CD3+CD56+NKG2C- and CD3+CD56-NKG2C+ T cells were the TCR beta repertoires. Whether expanded NKG2C+ T cell clones recognized HCMV stayed uncertain.

The TCR comes from a woman under 30 in good health. The V and J genes are TRBV10-2 and TRBJ2-7, with D maybe TRBD2 (7 bases). The sequencing sample was made of CD8+ T cells sorted from blood. CDR3 residues: CASSRKPGGPVFEQYF. As DNA, the CDR3 is TGCGCCAGCAGTCGGAAGCCCGGGGGGCCGGTTTTCGAGCAGTACTTC.